Described below is a single TCR beta chain sequence and its context. The antigen this receptor binds is unknown. There are no base qualities to consult, and no much larger clone falls within one base. The library was obtained by the immunoSEQ multiplex PCR assay. For TCR sequencing, RNA was extracted from every sample and reverse transcribed into cDNA to serve as template. First-strand cDNA was synthesized using SuperScript III with a 2:1 mix of oligo-dT and random hexamers. A synthetic immune receptor repertoire was used to assess amplification bias, and residual bias was removed computationally. Concerning the study's data processing: Raw reads were preprocessed to remove errors, and CDR3 was defined by IMGT conventions from the conserved cysteine to phenylalanine. Clonality was computed by normalizing Shannon entropy by log2 of the number of productive unique TCRs and subtracting the result from 1. Whether scalp clones were CD4 or CD8 was inferred by matching scalp TCRbeta sequences against CD4 and CD8 repertoires sorted from blood. As stored in TCRdb, this immuneACCESS dataset retains in-frame rearrangements with V and J assigned. A fraction of the clones does not appear; measured against another copy, unresolved V genes explain less than half of the discrepancy, and the remainder lacks a known reason. Clone size and the V and J calls come from that table; the DNA yielded D and trimming. The sample table lists 95,000 to 110,000 clones, roughly 84% of them with a count of one. The ten top clones hold 24% of the sample.

CDR1 and CDR2 are read off the germline V gene as SGHTA and FQGNSA. V and J are truncated by 4 bases and 3 bases respectively, leaving an intervening sequence of 19 bases. The CDR3 runs 17 residues from the cysteine to the phenylalanine. Only CDR3 DNA remains: 51 bases, in frame from the first base. This record belongs to a study of CD8+ T cells in alopecia areata (dated by TCRdb to 2017 to 2018). Regarding the study in general: The treated patients took part in an open-label pilot trial in which moderate-to-severe alopecia areata was treated with oral tofacitinib at 5 to 10 mg twice daily. Scalp clonality was compared across normal scalp (n=4), patchy alopecia areata scalp (n=8), and alopecia totalis/universalis scalp (n=8). Scalp tissue and sorted CD4+ and CD8+ peripheral blood T cells from patchy and totalis/universalis alopecia areata patients and from healthy controls were covered by human TCRbeta sequencing. The RNA source kit depended on sample type: the PAXgene miRNA kit for fixed scalp, the miRNeasy kit for PBMCs, and the RNeasy kit for mouse skin. The study used high-throughput TCRbeta sequencing to examine T cell clonal expansion in alopecia areata, in both the C3H/HeJ mouse model and human patients. Biopsies were taken from tofacitinib-treated patients at baseline and again at 4 and 24 weeks into treatment, and several of those patients also had a later scalp biopsy. Patients received tofacitinib for 6 to 18 months and were then followed off drug for 6 months to check for delayed response and recurrence. TCRbeta CDR3 regions were amplified by immunoSEQ multiplex PCR using 35 Vbeta forward and 13 Jbeta reverse primers. The SALT score, which quantifies the percentage of affected scalp surface area, was used to measure disease severity in treated patients.

Results and caveats for the whole study, not just this receptor: Shared TCR sequences between patients were less evident than in mice, which may be partly attributable to HLA diversity in the patient population. Many expanded lesional clones persisted in scalp and blood during tofacitinib treatment, which may partly explain relapse after stopping treatment. Compared with normal scalp, lesional scalp, particularly in alopecia totalis/universalis, had higher clonality and more expanded CD8+ clones, which suggests antigenic drive. Because the treated cohort was small and had only one nonresponder, larger studies are needed to examine links between baseline CD8+ expansion and response. Tofacitinib significantly decreased scalp clonality and the number of expanded CD8+ clones among the top 100 scalp clones. Unlike mouse skin, where gammadelta T cells dominate, normal human skin contains resident alphabeta T cells that get sequenced too, which complicates analysis of the scalp TCR repertoire.

In the paper's terms, the time point label means: less than 30 weeks on oral tofacitinib. The sample's treatment or condition label, in plain terms: oral pan-JAK inhibitor, 5-10 mg twice daily. From alopecia areata patients, peripheral blood was collected along with lesional scalp punch biopsies. PBMCs were separated by density centrifugation and stained for CD3, CD4 and CD8, after which CD4+ and CD8+ T cells were sorted on a FACSAria. Sequenced material: CD8+ T cells sorted from blood, taken at week 24, from a patient treated with tofacitinib. The rearrangement combines TRBV7-2 with TRBJ2-1; confidence is insufficient to name the D gene. The clonotype comes from a human donor with alopecia areata. The CDR3 corresponds to CASSYFSAAVRYNEQFF. The DNA reads TGTGCCAGCAGCTATTTTTCGGCGGCAGTTCGCTACAATGAGCAGTTCTTC.